This T cell receptor beta chain was captured by sequencing in a study of shared clonotypes between healthy human individuals (dated by TCRdb to 2020 to 2022). As for the study more broadly: A couple of women and a few men aged 18 to 49 years were included in the cohort. Per donor, three plates each were used for CD4 naive and CD4 memory, two for CD8 naive, and one for CD8 memory. The study deeply sequenced blood TCR repertoires of 5 or 6 healthy adults to estimate repertoire size and the extent of clonotype sharing between individuals. To increase sequencing depth and limit assay-specific biases, different laboratories used diverse techniques to prepare libraries and sequence TCR repertoires. Between about 0.85 and 9.5 billion PBMCs per donor were obtained by leukapheresis. Results and caveats for the whole study, not just this receptor: Clonotypes shared by all four sorted-subset donors showed higher generation probabilities than non-shared clonotypes. Pairwise subsampling led to the expectation that sequencing depth would affect the degree of clonotype sharing among donors. When four donors were compared, the shared fraction of clonotypes was about 5% for naive CD4, approximately 3.3% for naive CD8, 2% to 2.5% for memory CD4, and 0.35% to 0.5% for memory CD8. Rarefaction of sorted-subset datasets indicated incomplete sequencing despite the large sequencing depth. Because the study included only a small number of donors, the genetic and exposure-history diversity represented was limited. Estimated clonotype richness was generally larger for naive than for memory subsets. Sampling was limited to blood, and TCR repertoires in tissue likely differ from TCR repertoires in blood.

TCR CDR3 regions were amplified from genomic DNA by multiplex PCR using the deep immunoSEQ assay. Genomic DNA extracted from each cell subset was distributed evenly over all wells of several immunoSEQ 96-well plates, and each plate served as one replicate. For sorted subsets, about 220 ng of genomic DNA, equivalent to roughly 33,000 T cell genomes, went into each replicate PCR. Purified libraries were quantified with a Qubit 3.0 fluorometer, sized on a Bioanalyzer 2100, and re-quantified with the KAPA Library Quantification kit. Each immunoSEQ 96-well plate was sequenced on its own single-read 150-cycle Illumina NextSeq 550 flow cell. The published analysis was carried out like this. Because only junctional sequences without quality scores were contained in the immunoSEQ output, filtering matching that applied to full-length reads could not be performed. To assign V/J genes and CDR3, sequences were annotated using PyIR, a Python wrapper for IgBLAST v1.9, with IMGT germline references. Reads were removed for weak V/J assignments (E-value above 1e-6), missing CDR3, stop codons, out-of-frame junctions, or ambiguous translated residues. V3J clonotypes were defined as sequences sharing an identical inferred V gene, J gene, and CDR3 amino acid sequence. To compute the percentage overlap between repertoires, the number of shared unique clonotypes was divided by the size of the smaller repertoire. Richness of each repertoire was evaluated using RTK rarefaction, the Chao1 estimator, and Recon v2.1 estimates of unobserved clonotypes. OLGA was used to compute generation probabilities for all TCRbeta clonotypes that the gDNA method yielded from several donors. TCRdb carries this immuneACCESS record with in-frame sequences only. Its versions omit some clonotypes, under half of them owing to an unresolved V gene in the studies checked, with the rest unexplained. The DNA gave D and trimming, while V, J and clone size come from that table. The sample profile shows around 560,000 clones; around 95% of them were found once. Approximately 0.11% of the sample is taken by the ten largest.

The germline V gene specifies SGHAT as CDR1 and FQNNGV as CDR2. The junction carries 7 bases between V and J, which are trimmed by 3 bases and 4 bases respectively. The cysteine opens and the phenylalanine closes a CDR3 of 12 amino acids. Just CDR3 DNA is preserved here, 36 bases in frame from base 1. Notes on this clone: Its cognate antigen has yet to be identified. The input lacks base qualities; no much larger clone sits a single base away. Other DNA sequences from this sample encode an identical CDR3 as well.

For the CD8 naive samples, CD45RO-negative cells were positively selected for CCR7, yielding a CD45RA+CCR7+ population from which TemRA cells were excluded. Healthy HIV-negative adults with no recently reported acute infections or vaccinations were included as donors. All donors were Caucasian adults living in Nashville, Tennessee, USA. After blood collection by leukapheresis, PBMCs were isolated using Ficoll-Histopaque density gradient centrifugation and then cryopreserved in the vapor phase of liquid nitrogen. Purity and quantity of every magnetically sorted T cell population were checked by analytical flow cytometry. Genomic DNA was isolated from every sorted fraction and measured by UV absorbance on a Nanodrop 2000c.

The chain is encoded by TRBV11-2 joined to TRBJ2-7, with TRBD2 as a weak D call on 6 bases. This TCR was recovered from a woman aged 25 to 39 in good health. Sequenced sample: naive CD8+ T cells sorted from blood. The cell subset or site label here, explained by the study, means: CD45RA+CCR7+. The encoded CDR3 is CASSFGGYEQYF. The bases are TGTGCCAGCAGCTTCGGAGGGTACGAGCAGTACTTC.